These T cell receptor beta chains were read from a single sample in a study of control samples from healthy donors and cancer patients. Generated by immunoSEQ multiplex PCR, the TCRdb table keeps only in-frame clones and is missing some. The table records about 190,000 clones, approximately 91% of them present only once. The specimen sequenced was blood. The origin of the receptors is a young man in good health. Both conserved end residues are part of each CDR3. Each record gives: CDR3 length, D gene, clone size, J gene, V gene, CDR3 DNA, CDR3 protein. A D gene is named only where the DNA matches it firmly. Only part of the rows carry a size: once, few, many, or a class if the clone is expanded.

12,-,-,TRBJ1-3,TRBV6-1,TGTGCCAGCAGTGAAAATACGTGGGCCATATATTTT,CASSENTWAIYF
14,-,few,TRBJ1-5,TRBV6-5,TGTGCCAGCACCGATGGACCGTCCAATCAGCCCCAGCATTTT,CASTDGPSNQPQHF
14,-,-,TRBJ2-7,TRBV3-1/TRBV3-2,TGTGCCAGCAGGCAGCAGGACAACACCTACGAGCAGTACTTC,CASRQQDNTYEQYF
12,-,-,TRBJ1-2,TRBV6-5,TGTGCCAGCAGCTCAGGGAACTATGGCTACACCTTC,CASSSGNYGYTF
14,-,-,TRBJ1-5,TRBV30,TGTGCCTGGACTGGGGTAAATGGCAATCAGCCCCAGCATTTT,CAWTGVNGNQPQHF
13,-,-,TRBJ2-5,TRBV7-9,TGTGCCAGCAGCTTAGCTGGGGGAGAGACCCAGTACTTC,CASSLAGGETQYF
15,-,-,TRBJ1-2,TRBV6-2/TRBV6-3,TGTGCCAGCAGTTATCGGTTGGGGGCGCGGAGTGGCTACACCTTC,CASSYRLGARSGYTF
15,TRBD1,-,TRBJ2-7,TRBV7-8,TGTGCCAGCAGCTTAGTAGGGACAGGGGACTACGAGCAGTACTTC,CASSLVGTGDYEQYF
12,-,-,TRBJ1-4,TRBV29-1,TGCAGCGTTGAAGTCCGCCTCGGAAAACTGTTTTTT,CSVEVRLGKLFF
13,TRBD1,-,TRBJ2-7,TRBV30,TGTGCCTGGAGGGGACAGGGGTTCGGTAAGCAGTACTTC,CAWRGQGFGKQYF
12,-,-,TRBJ1-2,TRBV30,TGTGCCTGGGTCGGGACGAACTATGGCTACACCTTC,CAWVGTNYGYTF
13,-,once,TRBJ2-3,TRBV18,TGTGCCAGCTCACCACCGGGCACAGATACGCAGTATTTT,CASSPPGTDTQYF
13,-,-,TRBJ1-4,TRBV6-5,TGTGCCGGAGGGAGGCAGGGGCGGGATAAACTGTTTTTT,CAGGRQGRDKLFF
14,-,-,TRBJ1-4,TRBV4-1,TGCGCCAGCAGCCAAGGGTCAGGAAATGAAAAACTGTTTTTT,CASSQGSGNEKLFF
12,-,-,TRBJ2-4,TRBV6-5,TGTGCCAGCAGTTTCAGGGTGGACATTCAGTACTTC,CASSFRVDIQYF
15,-,-,TRBJ1-1,TRBV9,TGTGCCAGCAGCGTAGGCGTAGCGAGTCTCGCTGAAGCTTTCTTT,CASSVGVASLAEAFF
14,TRBD2,-,TRBJ2-3,TRBV6-5,TGTGCCAGGGGGGAGCGGGGGGGCACAGATACGCAGTATTTT,CARGERGGTDTQYF
15,-,-,TRBJ1-1,TRBV11-3,TGTGCCAGCAGCCCCTCTAGGGGCCCGAACACTGAAGCTTTCTTT,CASSPSRGPNTEAFF
15,-,-,TRBJ1-6,TRBV11-2,TGTGCCAGCAGCTCGCGGGACCAGGGAAAATCACCCCTCCACTTT,CASSSRDQGKSPLHF
16,TRBD1,once,TRBJ1-5,TRBV4-1,TGCGCCAGCAGCCAACCGGGACAGGGAAAAAATCAGCCCCAGCATTTT,CASSQPGQGKNQPQHF
13,-,-,TRBJ1-5,TRBV11-2,TGTGCCAGCAGCTTACAAAACAATCAGCCCCAGCATTTT,CASSLQNNQPQHF
12,-,-,TRBJ1-1,TRBV29-1,TGCAGCGTGGGGGTGGTAGTCCTGTCAGCTTTCTTT,CSVGVVVLSAFF
14,TRBD1,-,TRBJ1-2,TRBV9,TGTGCCAGCAGCGTAGGGGGACAGAACTATGGCTACACCTTC,CASSVGGQNYGYTF
15,TRBD2,-,TRBJ2-1,TRBV30,TGTGCCTGGAGTGTACAAAGAAGCGGGGGCGATGAGCAGTTCTTC,CAWSVQRSGGDEQFF
15,TRBD1,-,TRBJ2-3,TRBV18,TGTGCCAGCTCAACTTCGGGACAGGGTTCAGATACGCAGTATTTT,CASSTSGQGSDTQYF
13,-,-,TRBJ2-1,TRBV6-4,TGTGCCAGCAGTGATCCCCCATACGATGAGCAGTTCTTC,CASSDPPYDEQFF